The next 27 T cell receptor beta chains were all read from a single sample in a study of T cell responses to AZD1222 COVID-19 vaccine. Sequenced by immunoSEQ multiplex PCR; TCRdb stores in-frame clones only, minus some. The repertoire includes under 150,000 clones, roughly 88% of them detected once, and more than 13% sits in the top ten. The source was peripheral blood, collected on day 0 of AZD1222 vaccination. Receptors originate from an adult in good health.

This chain connects TRBV5-1 to TRBJ2-3; TRBD1 matches at 8 bases. Germline loops: CDR1 SGHRS, CDR2 YFSETQ. J was trimmed by 6 bases and V by 1 base; bases with no gene match: 1. The CDR3 has 13 residues. The CDR3 loop reads CASSLHRGDTQYF. The CDR3 DNA follows: TGCGCCAGCAGCTTGCACAGGGGGGATACGCAGTATTTT.

V and J are TRBV14 and TRBJ1-1; D gene uncertain. CDR3 length: 13 amino acids. Germline V gene sequence: CDR1 SGHDN, CDR2 FVKESK. The V end was cut by 8 bases, the J end by 2 bases, with 12 bases between. This chain's CDR3 is CASSSGINTEAFF. The CDR3 nucleotides are TGTGCCAGCTCGTCTGGGATTAACACTGAAGCTTTCTTT.

This clone was seen only once. The CDR3 spells CASSYGVNYGYTF. CDR3 nucleotides: TGCGCCAGCAGCTATGGCGTAAATTATGGCTACACCTTC. V is TRBV5-1 and J is TRBJ1-2; unclear D gene. V was cut by 3 bases and J by 5 bases, with 11 bases left in between. This CDR3 has 13 amino acids. In germline, CDR1 is SGHRS, CDR2 YFSETQ.

The chain recombines TRBV28 with TRBJ1-3, with 9 positions matching TRBD1. Germline assignment: CDR1 MDHEN and CDR2 SYDVKM. The CDR3 extends over 17 amino acids. V shed 5 bases and J 1 base; nucleotides not matched to a gene: 9. The CDR3 DNA follows: TGTGCCAGCAGTCAGACAGGGGGATGGGGGTCTGGAAACACCATATATTTT. Encoded protein: CASSQTGGWGSGNTIYF.

This sequence joins TRBV19 and TRBJ1-3; 7 nucleotides line up with TRBD1. CDR1 is LNHDA and CDR2 is SQIVND in the germline V gene (reference sequence). The J segment lost 4 bases and the V segment lost 9 bases, leaving 9 bases of the junction unmatched. This CDR3 has 14 amino acids. CDR3 coding DNA: TGTGCCAGCCTTTTACAGGGGATCGGAAACACCATATATTTT. Protein: CASLLQGIGNTIYF.

V and J are TRBV19 and TRBJ1-4; perhaps TRBD1 as D (6 bases). V lost 3 bases, J lost 0 bases, and 11 bases lay in between. There are 16 residues in the CDR3. Looked up from germline, CDR1 is LNHDA and CDR2 is SQIVND (reference sequence). The CDR3 DNA follows: TGTGCCAGTAGTATGTCAGGGGTTGCAACTAATGAAAAACTGTTTTTT. This gives the protein CASSMSGVATNEKLFF.

This chain connects TRBV18 to TRBJ2-1; TRBD2 matches at 8 bases. CDR1 and CDR2 from the germline V gene are KGHSH and LQKENI. This CDR3 region has 16 residues. V dropped 0 bases and J dropped 12; count of bases not matched to a gene: 13. CDR3 residues: CASSPPGLATGGAQFF. In DNA form, the CDR3 reads TGTGCCAGCTCACCACCCGGACTAGCTACGGGTGGGGCGCAGTTCTTC.

The chain has TRBV9 and TRBJ1-1; D gene unclear. V was shortened by 0 bases and J by 1 base, with 7 bases between the two germline ends. Germline lookup yields CDR1 SGDLS and CDR2 YYNGEE. The CDR3 totals 14 residues. The chain's CDR3 is CASSVGGTNTEAFF. In nucleotides, the CDR3 is TGTGCCAGCAGCGTAGGCGGAACGAACACTGAAGCTTTCTTT.

CDR3 DNA sequence: TGTGCCAGCTCACCCCCACAGGGCAGAGGTGACAATGAGCAGTTCTTC. Encoded protein: CASSPPQGRGDNEQFF. This chain connects TRBV18 to TRBJ2-1, with D perhaps TRBD1 (6 bases). The CDR3 is 16 residues long. The germline V and J ends were trimmed by 3 bases and 5 bases, with 17 bases remaining between them. CDR1 is KGHSH, CDR2 LQKENI, per germline.

In this sample, this clone turned up a few times. The CDR3, as DNA: TGTGCCAGTAGTATAGCGTTCCCCGGGACGGTGAACACTGAAGCTTTCTTT. It is translated as CASSIAFPGTVNTEAFF. The rearrangement links TRBV19 to TRBJ1-1; possible D gene TRBD1, 5 bases. Trimming shortened V by 1 base and J by 0 bases, and 15 bases separated the two germline ends. The germline CDR1 and CDR2 sequences are LNHDA and SQIVND (reference sequence). This CDR3 is built from 17 residues.

This chain joins TRBV6-5 and TRBJ2-7, with TRBD1 as a possible D gene (6 bases). Trimming left V 3 bases short and J 6 bases short, with 15 bases between. This CDR3 has 14 residues. Germline CDR1 is MNHEY and CDR2 is SVGAGI. CDR3 nucleotide sequence: TGTGCCAGCAGTTATTCGGACTCAGGGGTCGAGCAGTACTTC. This codes for CASSYSDSGVEQYF.

The V call is TRBV23-1, the J call TRBJ1-1; no definite D call. TRBV23-1 is assigned to the ORF class and has an uncertain function. V was trimmed by 3 bases and J by 0 bases, leaving 17 bases between them. The CDR3 loop spans 17 amino acids. The CDR3 loop is CASSQAPYAPMNTEAFF. CDR3 coding DNA: TGCGCCAGCAGTCAGGCACCGTACGCGCCGATGAACACTGAAGCTTTCTTT.

The V call is TRBV27, the J call TRBJ1-2; D gene uncertain. Deletions cut 5 bases from V and 3 bases from J, with 19 bases between. Germline CDR1 MNHEY, CDR2 SMNVEV (reference sequence). The CDR3 length is 16 residues. The DNA of the CDR3 is TGTGCCAGCAGTCTTGGGCCTCCCTTGGCGGACTATGGCTACACCTTC. It codes for CASSLGPPLADYGYTF.

The chain has TRBV7-9 and TRBJ2-5, with 7 bases matching TRBD1. The CDR3 consists of 16 residues. Germline loops: CDR1 SEHNR, CDR2 FQNEAQ (reference sequence). The ends lost 6 bases at V and 2 bases at J; junction bases unmatched: 12. The CDR3, as DNA: TGTGCCAGCAGTTTTAGAGACAGGGATAATCAAGAGACCCAGTACTTC. Its protein product is CASSFRDRDNQETQYF.

The V call is TRBV24-1, the J call TRBJ2-1; 10 positions match TRBD1. This CDR3 is 16 amino acids long. Trimming removed 3 bases from V and 7 bases from J; junction bases left unmatched: 8. The V gene's germline CDR1 is KGHDR and CDR2 SFDVKD. CDR3 DNA sequence: TGTGCCACCAGTGATACTCGACAGGGGGCTAAGAATGAGCAGTTCTTC. Amino acids: CATSDTRQGAKNEQFF.

The chain couples TRBV7-6 to TRBJ1-5; D ambiguous. Trimming left V 6 bases short and J 2 bases short, with 8 bases between. CDR1 and CDR2 (germline): SGHVS, FNYEAQ. The CDR3 runs 13 residues. CDR3 sequence: CASSASGNQPQHF. As DNA, the CDR3 is TGTGCCAGCAGTGCATCGGGCAATCAGCCCCAGCATTTT.

In its sample, this clone was seen once. This chain uses TRBV7-9 with TRBJ1-2, with D tentatively TRBD1 (6 bases). The CDR3 is 14 residues long. Germline CDR1 and CDR2: SEHNR and FQNEAQ (reference sequence). V was cut by 3 bases and J by 4 bases, with 12 bases left in between. CDR3 nucleotide sequence: TGTGCCAGCAGCTTCAACACAGGGTCCTATGGCTACACCTTC. Translating gives CASSFNTGSYGYTF.

The V call is TRBV7-2, the J call TRBJ1-5; 9 nucleotides line up with TRBD1. The trim removed 5 bases at V and 7 bases at J, leaving 3 bases unmatched. CDR1 and CDR2 (germline): SGHTA, FQGNSA. This CDR3 comprises 13 residues. For the CDR3, the DNA is TGTGCCAGCAGCCCAGACAGGGGGCAGCCCCAGCATTTT. Protein: CASSPDRGQPQHF.

The gene calls are TRBV11-1 and TRBJ2-1, with 9 bases identical to TRBD2. This CDR3 is built from 15 residues. Germline V gene lookup returns CDR1 SGHAT and CDR2 FQDESV (reference sequence). V lost 3 bases and J lost 4; bases outside the gene matches: 4. As DNA, the CDR3 is TGTGCCAGCAGCTTGGGGACTAGCTTTTACAATGAGCAGTTCTTC. Translation: CASSLGTSFYNEQFF.

The CDR3 loop is CASSPNTEGNGRAFF. DNA of the CDR3: TGTGCCAGCTCACCAAACACGGAGGGTAACGGTAGAGCTTTCTTT. The chain combines TRBV18 with TRBJ1-1; D is uncertain. CDR3 length: 15 amino acids. Germline CDR1 is KGHSH and CDR2 is LQKENI. V lost 2 bases to trimming and J lost 10 bases, with 20 bases between them.

The V and J genes are TRBV5-4 and TRBJ1-3; 10 nucleotides match TRBD1. Germline V gene lookup returns CDR1 SGHNT and CDR2 YYREEE (reference sequence). The ends lost 9 bases at V and 0 bases at J; junction bases unmatched: 12. This CDR3 has 17 residues. In nucleotides, the CDR3 is TGTGCCATGCAGACAGGGGGCTCAACGTTCTCTGGAAACACCATATATTTT. This encodes CAMQTGGSTFSGNTIYF.

This rearrangement joins TRBV28 to TRBJ1-2, with 7 bases that match TRBD1. The CDR3 sequence is 15 residues long. Germline lookup yields CDR1 MDHEN and CDR2 SYDVKM. With 2 bases clipped from V and 2 bases from J, the junction kept 5 bases outside the gene matches. The CDR3 reads CASSLMAGGNYGYTF. Here the CDR3 DNA reads TGTGCCAGCAGTTTAATGGCAGGGGGGAACTATGGCTACACCTTC.

The chain is built from TRBV9 and TRBJ2-2, with D perhaps TRBD1 or TRBD2 (5 bases each). The germline gives CDR1 SGDLS, CDR2 YYNGEE. The CDR3 contains 16 residues. V gave up 0 bases and J gave up 2 bases, with 11 bases separating them. CDR3 loop: CASSVVGELNTGELFF. In DNA, the CDR3 is TGTGCCAGCAGCGTAGTGGGGGAGTTAAACACCGGGGAGCTGTTTTTT.

This rearrangement joins TRBV29-1 to TRBJ1-1, with TRBD1 as a possible D gene (6 bases). Germline CDR1 is SQVTM and CDR2 is ANQGSEA. V lost 7 bases and J lost 4, with 13 bases in between. This CDR3 has 12 residues. The CDR3 loop is CSGTRDTTEAFF. CDR3 DNA: TGCAGCGGTACGAGGGACACCACTGAAGCTTTCTTT.

V is TRBV11-2 and J is TRBJ2-3, with 7 bases aligning to TRBD1. CDR1 SGHAT and CDR2 FQNNGV come from the germline V gene. The CDR3 runs to 13 residues. V was clipped by 5 bases and J by 3 bases; unmatched bases: 2. CDR3 coding DNA: TGTGCCAGCAGCCTACAGGGGACAGATACGCAGTATTTT. As protein: CASSLQGTDTQYF.

This clone showed up just once. The chain couples TRBV7-9 to TRBJ2-7; 9 bases line up with TRBD1. CDR1 is SEHNR, CDR2 FQNEAQ, per germline (reference sequence). This CDR3 contains 13 residues. V dropped 6 bases and J dropped 4; count of bases not matched to a gene: 4. The CDR3 DNA follows: TGTGCCAGCAGTGGGACAGGGAGTTACGAGCAGTACTTC. Its protein is CASSGTGSYEQYF. Combining the CDR3 with reference TRBV7-9 and TRBJ2-7 gives the whole variable domain DTGVSQNPRHKITKRGQNVTFRCDPISEHNRLYWYRQTLGQGPEFLTYFQNEAQLEKSRLLSDRFSAERPKGSFSTLEIQRTEQGDSAMYLCASSGTGSYEQYFGPGTRLTVT.

CDR3 loop: CASSRSRNTEAFF. Here the CDR3 DNA reads TGTGCCAGCAGCCGGTCACGAAACACTGAAGCTTTCTTT. The chain links TRBV3-1 (or the pseudogene TRBV3-2) to TRBJ1-1; D is ambiguous. V gave up 4 bases and J gave up 2 bases, with 8 bases separating them. The CDR3 spans 13 residues. Germline CDR1 is LGHDT and CDR2 is YNNKEL (reference sequence).